The source of this TCR beta chain is a study of Tregs in tolerant kidney transplant recipients. Whole-study results and caveats: The most relevant donor-specific Treg TCRbeta repertoire apparently came from expansion with activated donor B cells. This study did not directly address biological reproducibility. Findings come from small patient numbers and require larger validation.

Clones were read by immunoSEQ multiplex PCR, and TCRdb kept only the in-frame ones, dropping some. Here the sample spans tens of thousands of clones, 85% to 95% being singletons. Comments on this clone: Antigen specificity is unknown.

Germline-derived CDR1 and CDR2 are MNHEY and SVGAGI. V gave up 1 base and J gave up 2 bases, with 11 bases separating them. CDR3 size: 15 residues. This sequence originates from a human donor in good health. The specimen was CD8+ T cells from blood. The V and J genes are TRBV6-5 and TRBJ2-5; the D gene could be TRBD1 or TRBD2 (5 bases each). Written as DNA, the CDR3 is TGTGCCAGCAGTTACTTGGGGACCGAACAAGAGACCCAGTACTTC. Translating gives CASSYLGTEQETQYF.